What follows are 24 T cell receptor beta chains derived from one specimen sequenced in a study of early T cells in non-severe SARS-CoV-2 infection. MiXCR, applied by TCRdb to the 5' RACE reads, yields one record per CDR3 protein. Of around 50,000 distinct CDR3 sequences in the sample, approximately 12% were seen once. The specimen sequenced was whole blood. Receptors originate from an adult who was a healthcare worker with PCR-confirmed SARS-CoV-2 infection or an uninfected control (not recorded which).

This chain links TRBV7-9 with TRBJ2-7; no firm D call. This CDR3 is built from 11 residues. V was clipped by 5 bases and J by 3 bases, with 5 bases between them. The germline gives CDR1 SEHNR, CDR2 FQNEAQ (reference sequence). CDR3 DNA: TGTGCCAGCAGCATTAGCTACGAGCAGTACTTC. Protein: CASSISYEQYF.

The chain uses TRBV4-1 and TRBJ1-1; TRBD1 aligns across 10 bases. The CDR3 spans 13 residues. Germline lookup yields CDR1 MGHRA and CDR2 YSYEKL. The V and J ends lost 4 bases and 7 bases, in that order; junction bases with no gene match: 3. The CDR3 sequence is CASSRGQGVEAFF. CDR3 sequence (DNA): TGCGCCAGCAGCCGCGGACAGGGGGTTGAAGCTTTCTTT.

This clonotype came up many times. The chain couples TRBV14 to TRBJ1-6; 7 bases are a match to TRBD1. The CDR3 contains 15 residues. J was trimmed by 10 bases and V by 4 bases; bases with no gene match: 10. The germline V gene encodes CDR1 SGHDN and CDR2 FVKESK. CDR3 in DNA: TGTGCCAGCAGCCGGAACAGGGGCGTAGAGTCACCCCTCCACTTT. Its translation: CASSRNRGVESPLHF. Full variable domain (missing parts from reference TRBV14 and TRBJ1-6): EAGVTQFPSHSVIEKGQTVTLRCDPISGHDNLYWYRRVMGKEIKFLLHFVKESKQDESGMPNNRFLAERTGGTYSTLKVQPAELEDSGVYFCASSRNRGVESPLHFGNGTRLTVT.

This clonotype came up many times. The chain recombines TRBV6-5 with TRBJ2-7; 8 positions match TRBD1. Germline V CDR1 and CDR2: MNHEY, SVGAGI. The CDR3 contains 15 residues. J lost 5 bases, V lost 0 bases, and 6 bases had no gene match. The CDR3 DNA reads as TGTGCCAGCAGTTACTCCGGGACAGGTAGCGACGAGCAGTACTTC. Translating gives CASSYSGTGSDEQYF.

The table lists this clonotype with many counts. The chain joins TRBV11-2 to TRBJ2-7, with D perhaps matching TRBD2 (5 bases). V was pared by 0 bases and J by 2 bases, with 11 bases between. The germline CDR1 and CDR2 sequences are SGHAT and FQNNGV. The CDR3 is 15 amino acids. Written as DNA, the CDR3 is TGTGCCAGCAGCTTAGATCTAGCCGTTACCTACGAGCAGTACTTC. Translating gives CASSLDLAVTYEQYF.

This clonotype was observed many times. The chain employs TRBV25-1 and TRBJ2-3; D uncertain. The CDR3 is 14 amino acids. Trimming took 3 bases from V and 2 from J, leaving 9 bases between them. Per germline, CDR1 MGHDK and CDR2 SYGVNS. CDR3 bases: TGTGCCAGCAGTGATGTAGGGTACACAGATACGCAGTATTTT. Translated: CASSDVGYTDTQYF.

This clonotype has more than one count but fewer than ten. This rearrangement joins TRBV7-2 to TRBJ2-1; D unclear. CDR1 is SGHTA and CDR2 is FQGNSA in the germline V gene. V lost 4 bases to trimming and J lost 5 bases, with 15 bases between them. The CDR3 is 15 amino acids. The CDR3 nucleotides are TGTGCCAGCAGCTCCCCCTTTAGGACCCACAATGAGCAGTTCTTC. It translates to CASSSPFRTHNEQFF.

This clonotype was detected ten times or more. The V call is TRBV29-1, the J call TRBJ1-3; D is possibly TRBD1 (6 bases). Trimming shortened V by 3 bases and J by 6 bases, and 12 bases separated the two germline ends. Germline V gives CDR1 SQVTM, CDR2 ANQGSEA. CDR3 length: 13 amino acids. In nucleotides, the CDR3 is TGCAGCGTTGAGGACAGACGTGAAAACACCATATATTTT. This gives the protein CSVEDRRENTIYF.

This clonotype has only a few counts. The chain has TRBV12-5 and TRBJ1-5; D is unresolved. Germline CDR1 and CDR2: LGHNT and FRNRAP. The CDR3 has 13 amino acids. V gave up 6 bases and J gave up 4 bases, with 10 bases separating them. The CDR3 sequence: CASGQGLNQPQHF. CDR3 nucleotide sequence: TGTGCTAGTGGCCAAGGACTGAATCAGCCCCAGCATTTT.

The genes are TRBV14 and TRBJ2-3; a weak D match, TRBD1 (5 bases). Trimming took off 4 bases at V and 1 base at J, with 9 bases between the two ends. Germline lookup yields CDR1 SGHDN and CDR2 FVKESK. The CDR3 length is 14 residues. As DNA, the CDR3 is TGTGCCAGCAGCCGGACAATCGGCACAGATACGCAGTATTTT. It specifies CASSRTIGTDTQYF.

This clonotype was seen many times. The genes are TRBV11-3 and TRBJ2-1, with TRBD2 matching 14 bases. This CDR3 has 15 residues. Trimming took 1 base from V and 7 from J; bases not matched to a gene: 0. Germline lookup yields CDR1 SGHNT and CDR2 YENEEA. CDR3 nucleotide sequence: TGTGCCAGCAGCTTAGGACTAGCGGGAGGGAATGAGCAGTTCTTC. It specifies CASSLGLAGGNEQFF.

In its sample, this clonotype was seen a few times. The V and J genes are TRBV27 and TRBJ2-3; D tentatively reads TRBD1 or TRBD2 (6 bases each). The CDR3 spans 15 residues. Looked up from germline, CDR1 is MNHEY and CDR2 is SMNVEV (reference sequence). Trimming removed 7 bases at V and 2 bases at J, with 16 bases between. The CDR3 DNA reads TGTGCCAGCAAATTTGGGGGGCGGACCACAGATACGCAGTATTTT. Amino acids: CASKFGGRTTDTQYF.

J is TRBJ2-3 and V is TRBV5-1; D gene unclear. CDR3 size: 14 residues. V was cut by 4 bases and J by 2 bases, with 11 bases left in between. The germline CDR1 and CDR2 sequences are SGHRS and YFSETQ. The CDR3, as DNA: TGCGCCAGCAGCGGAATTGGGCTCACAGATACGCAGTATTTT. As protein: CASSGIGLTDTQYF.

This clonotype appeared many times. This rearrangement joins TRBV6-1 to TRBJ1-5, with a weak D call TRBD1 (5 bases). V was cut by 0 bases and J by 3 bases, with 12 bases left in between. Germline V CDR1 and CDR2: MNHNS, SASEGT. The CDR3 contains 16 residues. Written as DNA, the CDR3 is TGTGCCAGCAGTGAAGCCGGACACCGTGTCAATCAGCCCCAGCATTTT. Translated: CASSEAGHRVNQPQHF.

In its sample, this clonotype was seen many times. The chain is built from TRBV2 and TRBJ2-7; D gene unclear. Germline V gene data show CDR1 as SNHLY and CDR2 as FYNNEI. This CDR3 is 11 amino acids long. V lost 8 bases and J 7 bases, leaving 12 bases between the germline ends. The CDR3 DNA follows: TGTGCCAGCGCTCTTTCGACGGAGCAGTACTTC. Translating gives CASALSTEQYF.

This clonotype was seen many times. The V call is TRBV29-1, the J call TRBJ1-1; D is possibly TRBD1 (5 bases). V lost 6 bases and J lost 5, with 10 bases in between. Germline CDR1 is SQVTM and CDR2 is ANQGSEA. This CDR3 comprises 11 residues. CDR3 DNA: TGCAGCGTAGAGGGGCCGACTGAAGCTTTCTTT. Its translation is CSVEGPTEAFF.

This clonotype qualifies as medium-sized. The chain couples TRBV20-1 to TRBJ1-1, with 7 positions matching TRBD1. This CDR3 contains 14 residues. Germline-derived CDR1 and CDR2 are DFQATT and SNEGSKA (reference sequence). V trimming: 4 bases; J trimming: 1 base; junction bases outside the gene matches: 6. The CDR3 DNA is TGCAGTGCTACCCGGGGACAGCCGAACACTGAAGCTTTCTTT. Translating it yields CSATRGQPNTEAFF.

This clonotype was seen many times. The chain recombines TRBV4-1 with TRBJ2-1; maybe TRBD1 (6 bases). Germline V gene data show CDR1 as MGHRA and CDR2 as YSYEKL. The CDR3 has 16 residues. Trimming left V 1 base short and J 1 base short, with 11 bases between. The CDR3 loop reads CASSQGTAFSYNEQFF. The CDR3 region has the DNA TGCGCCAGCAGCCAAGGGACAGCATTTTCCTACAATGAGCAGTTCTTC.

This clonotype was observed a handful of times. This chain joins TRBV5-1 and TRBJ1-1; possible D gene TRBD1, 5 bases. The germline gives CDR1 SGHRS, CDR2 YFSETQ. Trimming took off 2 bases at V and 7 bases at J, with 12 bases between the two ends. This CDR3 has 13 residues. CDR3 nucleotides: TGCGCCAGCAGCTTCCGGGACGGCGGTGAAGCTTTCTTT. Its translation is CASSFRDGGEAFF.

This clonotype has more than one count but fewer than ten. This chain joins TRBV7-9 and TRBJ2-7; weak D call: TRBD2 (5 bases). CDR1 and CDR2 (germline): SEHNR, FQNEAQ (reference sequence). V was shortened by 3 bases and J by 2 bases, with 5 bases between the two germline ends. CDR3 size: 12 residues. CDR3 nucleotides: TGTGCCAGCAGCTTGACTACCTACGAGCAGTACTTC. This codes for CASSLTTYEQYF.

This chain uses TRBV29-1 with TRBJ2-7; D uncertain. CDR1 and CDR2 from the germline V gene are SQVTM and ANQGSEA. The CDR3 contains 10 residues. V gave up 7 bases and J gave up 4 bases, with 8 bases separating them. The CDR3 nucleotides read TGCAGCGCTGCGAGGTACGAGCAGTACTTC. Encoded protein: CSAARYEQYF.

The J gene is TRBJ2-7, the V gene TRBV5-1; 7 bases fit TRBD1. Germline CDR1 and CDR2: SGHRS and YFSETQ. The CDR3 is 14 amino acids. Trimming cost V 3 bases and J 4 bases; bases outside gene matches: 7. The CDR3 here is CASSSGQSRYEQYF. The DNA of the CDR3 is TGCGCCAGCAGCTCGGGACAGTCTCGGTACGAGCAGTACTTC.

This clonotype was counted a few times. This chain links TRBV4-1 with TRBJ2-7; 10 positions match TRBD1. The length of the CDR3 is 15 residues. Germline V CDR1 and CDR2: MGHRA, YSYEKL. V shed 0 bases and J 6 bases; nucleotides not matched to a gene: 5. CDR3 DNA: TGCGCCAGCAGCCAAGAGGGACAGGGGCCTTTCGAGCAGTACTTC. This encodes CASSQEGQGPFEQYF.

The sample holds many counts of this clonotype. The V gene is TRBV3-1, the J gene TRBJ1-2, with TRBD1 as a possible D gene (6 bases). From germline, CDR1 is LGHDT and CDR2 YNNKEL (reference sequence). This CDR3 contains 17 residues. Trimming cost V 4 bases and J 4 bases, with 22 bases left between them. Here the CDR3 reads CASSPGVVIGGGYGYTF. The CDR3 DNA follows: TGTGCCAGCAGCCCGGGGGTGGTAATCGGGGGCGGCTATGGCTACACCTTC.